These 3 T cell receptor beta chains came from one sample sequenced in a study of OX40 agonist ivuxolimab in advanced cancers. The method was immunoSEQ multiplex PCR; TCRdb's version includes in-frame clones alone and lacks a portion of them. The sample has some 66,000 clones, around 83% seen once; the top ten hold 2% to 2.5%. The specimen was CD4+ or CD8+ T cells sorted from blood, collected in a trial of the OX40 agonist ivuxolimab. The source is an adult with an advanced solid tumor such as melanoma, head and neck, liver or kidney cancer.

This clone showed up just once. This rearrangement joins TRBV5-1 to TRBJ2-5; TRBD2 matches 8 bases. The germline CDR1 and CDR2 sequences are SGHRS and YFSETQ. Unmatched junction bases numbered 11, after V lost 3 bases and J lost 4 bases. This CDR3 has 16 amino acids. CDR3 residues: CASSSGGTSGGETQYF. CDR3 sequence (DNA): TGCGCCAGCAGCTCTGGGGGGACTAGTGGAGGAGAGACCCAGTACTTC.

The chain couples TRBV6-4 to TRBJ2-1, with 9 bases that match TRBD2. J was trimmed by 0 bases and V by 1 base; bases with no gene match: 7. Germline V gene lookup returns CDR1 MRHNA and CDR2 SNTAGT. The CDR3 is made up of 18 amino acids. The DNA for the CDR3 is TGTGCCAGCAGTGACTTTGCGGGAGGGATGAGCTCCTACAATGAGCAGTTCTTC. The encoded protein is CASSDFAGGMSSYNEQFF.

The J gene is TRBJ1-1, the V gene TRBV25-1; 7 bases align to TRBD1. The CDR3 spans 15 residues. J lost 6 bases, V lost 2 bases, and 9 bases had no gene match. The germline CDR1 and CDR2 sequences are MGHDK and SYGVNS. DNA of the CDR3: TGTGCCAGCAGTGAACGCAGGGGGATTTTCGCTGAAGCTTTCTTT. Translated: CASSERRGIFAEAFF.